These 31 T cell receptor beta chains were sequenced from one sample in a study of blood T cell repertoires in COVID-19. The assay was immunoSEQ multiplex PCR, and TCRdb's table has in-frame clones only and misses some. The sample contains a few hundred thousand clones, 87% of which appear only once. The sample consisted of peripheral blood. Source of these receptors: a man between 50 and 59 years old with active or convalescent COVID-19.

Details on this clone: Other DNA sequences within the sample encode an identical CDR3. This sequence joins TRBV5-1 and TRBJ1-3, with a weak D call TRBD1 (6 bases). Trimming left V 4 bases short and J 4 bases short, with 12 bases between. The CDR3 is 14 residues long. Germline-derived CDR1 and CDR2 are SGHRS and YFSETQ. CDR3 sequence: CASSLTGSGNTIYF. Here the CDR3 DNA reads TGCGCCAGCAGCCTGACAGGTTCCGGAAACACCATATATTTT.

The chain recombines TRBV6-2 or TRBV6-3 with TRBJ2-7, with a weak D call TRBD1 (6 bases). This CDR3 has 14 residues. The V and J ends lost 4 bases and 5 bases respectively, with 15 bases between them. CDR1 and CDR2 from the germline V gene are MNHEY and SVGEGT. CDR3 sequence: CASSSSDRLHEQYF. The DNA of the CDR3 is TGTGCCAGCAGTTCCTCTGACAGGCTCCACGAGCAGTACTTC.

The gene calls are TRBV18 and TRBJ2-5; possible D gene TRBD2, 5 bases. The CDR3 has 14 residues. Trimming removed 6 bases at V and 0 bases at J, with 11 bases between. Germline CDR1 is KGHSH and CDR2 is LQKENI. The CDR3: CASSTGRYQETQYF. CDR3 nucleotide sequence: TGTGCCAGCTCGACGGGGAGATACCAAGAGACCCAGTACTTC.

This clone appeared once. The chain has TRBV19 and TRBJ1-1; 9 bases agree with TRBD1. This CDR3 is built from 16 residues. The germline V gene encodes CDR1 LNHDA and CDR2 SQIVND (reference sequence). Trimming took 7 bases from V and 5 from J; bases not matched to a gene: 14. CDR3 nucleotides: TGTGCCAGTACCATCACCCCCGGGACAGGGTATACTGAAGCTTTCTTT. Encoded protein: CASTITPGTGYTEAFF.

Written as DNA, the CDR3 is TGTGCCAGCAGTTTTACAGGGGCTAACTATGGCTACACCTTC. Translating gives CASSFTGANYGYTF. This sequence joins TRBV28 and TRBJ1-2; 7 bases are shared with TRBD1. V lost 3 bases to trimming and J lost 0 bases; unmatched junction nucleotides: 1. In germline, CDR1 is MDHEN, CDR2 SYDVKM. The CDR3 has 14 residues.

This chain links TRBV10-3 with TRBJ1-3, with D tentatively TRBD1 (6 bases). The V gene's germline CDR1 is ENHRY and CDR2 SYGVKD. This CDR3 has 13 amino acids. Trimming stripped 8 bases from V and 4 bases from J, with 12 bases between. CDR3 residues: CAICLGQGNTIYF. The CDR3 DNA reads TGTGCCATCTGCTTAGGACAGGGAAACACCATATATTTT.

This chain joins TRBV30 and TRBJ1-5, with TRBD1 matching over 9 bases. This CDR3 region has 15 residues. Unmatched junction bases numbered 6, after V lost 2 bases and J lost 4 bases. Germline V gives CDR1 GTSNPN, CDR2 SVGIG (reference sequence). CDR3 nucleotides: TGTGCCTGGAGTTCGCCGGGACAGGGTAATCAGCCCCAGCATTTT. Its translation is CAWSSPGQGNQPQHF. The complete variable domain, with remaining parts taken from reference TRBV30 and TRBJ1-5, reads SQTIHQWPATLVQPVGSPLSLECTVEGTSNPNLYWYRQAAGRGLQLLFYSVGIGQISSEVPQNLSASRPQDRQFILSSKKLLLSDSGFYLCAWSSPGQGNQPQHFGDGTRLSIL.

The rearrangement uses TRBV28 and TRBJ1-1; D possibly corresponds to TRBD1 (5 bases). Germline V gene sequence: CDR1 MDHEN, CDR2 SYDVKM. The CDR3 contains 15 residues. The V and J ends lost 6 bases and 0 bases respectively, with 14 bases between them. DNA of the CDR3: TGTGCCAGCAGCACAGGAGCAAGCTTGAACACTGAAGCTTTCTTT. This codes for CASSTGASLNTEAFF.

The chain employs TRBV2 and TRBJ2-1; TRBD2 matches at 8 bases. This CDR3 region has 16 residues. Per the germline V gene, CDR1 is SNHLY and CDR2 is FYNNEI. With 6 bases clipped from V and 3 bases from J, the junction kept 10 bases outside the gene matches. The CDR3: CASSPRLAPVYNEQFF. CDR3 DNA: TGTGCCAGCAGCCCCCGACTAGCGCCAGTCTACAATGAGCAGTTCTTC. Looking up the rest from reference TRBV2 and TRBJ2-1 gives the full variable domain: EPEVTQTPSHQVTQMGQEVILRCVPISNHLYFYWYRQILGQKVEFLVSFYNNEISEKSEIFDDQFSVERPDGSNFTLKIRSTKLEDSAMYFCASSPRLAPVYNEQFFGPGTRLTVL.

CDR3 coding DNA: TGTGCCAGCAGCCTGGGGACAGTATACGAGCAGTACTTC. It translates to CASSLGTVYEQYF. V and J are TRBV5-4 and TRBJ2-7; 7 bases agree with TRBD1. With V trimmed by 4 bases and J by 4 bases, 5 bases remained unmatched. From germline, CDR1 is SGHNT and CDR2 YYREEE (reference sequence). The CDR3 runs 13 residues.

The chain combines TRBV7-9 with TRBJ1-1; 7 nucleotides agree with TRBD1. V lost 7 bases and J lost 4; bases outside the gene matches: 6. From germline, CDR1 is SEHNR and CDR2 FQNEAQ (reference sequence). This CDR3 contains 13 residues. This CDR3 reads CASNRGQGTEAFF. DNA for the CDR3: TGTGCCAGCAATAGGGGGCAAGGCACTGAAGCTTTCTTT.

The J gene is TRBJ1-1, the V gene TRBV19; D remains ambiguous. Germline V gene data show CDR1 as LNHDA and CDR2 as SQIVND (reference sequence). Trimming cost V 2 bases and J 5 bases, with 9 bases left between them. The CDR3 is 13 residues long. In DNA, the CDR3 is TGTGCCAGTAGTATAAGAGAGAAGACTGAAGCTTTCTTT. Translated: CASSIREKTEAFF.

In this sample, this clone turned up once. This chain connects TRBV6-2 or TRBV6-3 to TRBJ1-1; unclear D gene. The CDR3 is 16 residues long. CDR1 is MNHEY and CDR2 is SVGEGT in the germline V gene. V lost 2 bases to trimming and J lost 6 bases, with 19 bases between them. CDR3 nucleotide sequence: TGTGCCAGCAGTTACCCCATCGGCGGGAGCCTTTCTGAAGCTTTCTTT. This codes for CASSYPIGGSLSEAFF.

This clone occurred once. The CDR3 DNA follows: TGTGCCACCAGTGATACGGTCAGGGGCCACACAGATACGCAGTATTTT. This translates into CATSDTVRGHTDTQYF. The chain couples TRBV24-1 to TRBJ2-3; tentatively, D is TRBD1 (6 bases). This CDR3 is built from 16 residues. The V end was cut by 3 bases, the J end by 2 bases, with 14 bases between. Germline CDR1 and CDR2: KGHDR and SFDVKD.

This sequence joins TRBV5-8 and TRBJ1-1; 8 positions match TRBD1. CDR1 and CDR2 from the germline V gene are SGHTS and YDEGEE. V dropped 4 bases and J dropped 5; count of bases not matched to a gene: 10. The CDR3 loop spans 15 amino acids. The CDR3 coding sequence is TGTGCCAGCAGCCGTTGGGGCGGACAGGGAACTGAAGCTTTCTTT. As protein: CASSRWGGQGTEAFF.

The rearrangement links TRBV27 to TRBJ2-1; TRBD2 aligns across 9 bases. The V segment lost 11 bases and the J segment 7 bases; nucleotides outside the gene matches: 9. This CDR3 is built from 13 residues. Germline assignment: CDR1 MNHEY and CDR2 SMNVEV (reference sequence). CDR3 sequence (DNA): TGTGCCGCGGGACTAGCAATAGGTAATGAGCAGTTCTTC. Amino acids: CAAGLAIGNEQFF.

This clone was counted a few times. CDR3 sequence reads: CASSLAGQGAVGELFF. The CDR3 DNA follows: TGTGCCAGCAGCTTGGCCGGACAGGGGGCCGTCGGGGAGCTGTTTTTT. V gene TRBV5-6 combines with J gene TRBJ2-2; 11 bases are shared with TRBD1. CDR3 size: 16 residues. The V gene end was trimmed by 0 bases and the J gene end by 7 bases; junction bases not matched to a gene: 5. In germline, CDR1 is SGHDT, CDR2 YYEEEE.

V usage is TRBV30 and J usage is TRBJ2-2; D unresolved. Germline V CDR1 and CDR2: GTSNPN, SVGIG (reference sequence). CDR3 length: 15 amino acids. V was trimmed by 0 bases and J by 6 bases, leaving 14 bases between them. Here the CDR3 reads CAWSVRGLGPGELFF. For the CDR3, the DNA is TGTGCCTGGAGTGTACGTGGTCTTGGCCCCGGGGAGCTGTTTTTT.

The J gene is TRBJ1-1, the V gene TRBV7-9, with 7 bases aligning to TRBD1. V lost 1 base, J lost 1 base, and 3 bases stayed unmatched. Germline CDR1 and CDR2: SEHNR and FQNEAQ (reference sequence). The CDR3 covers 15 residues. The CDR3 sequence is CASSLGWTGNTEAFF. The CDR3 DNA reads TGTGCCAGCAGCTTAGGTTGGACAGGGAACACTGAAGCTTTCTTT. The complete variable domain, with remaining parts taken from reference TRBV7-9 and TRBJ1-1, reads DTGVSQNPRHKITKRGQNVTFRCDPISEHNRLYWYRQTLGQGPEFLTYFQNEAQLEKSRLLSDRFSAERPKGSFSTLEIQRTEQGDSAMYLCASSLGWTGNTEAFFGQGTRLTVV.

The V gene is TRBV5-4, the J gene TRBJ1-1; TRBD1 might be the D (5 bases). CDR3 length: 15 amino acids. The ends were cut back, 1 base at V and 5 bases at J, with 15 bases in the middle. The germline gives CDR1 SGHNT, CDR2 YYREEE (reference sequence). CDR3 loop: CASSLRKGRGTEAFF. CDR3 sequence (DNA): TGTGCCAGCAGCTTGCGGAAGGGGAGGGGAACTGAAGCTTTCTTT.

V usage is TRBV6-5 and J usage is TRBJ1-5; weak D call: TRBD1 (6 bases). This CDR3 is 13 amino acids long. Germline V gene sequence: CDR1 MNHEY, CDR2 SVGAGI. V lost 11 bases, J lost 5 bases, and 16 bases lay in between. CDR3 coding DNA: TGTGCCGGGACCCGGGACAACGATCAGCCCCAGCATTTT. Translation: CAGTRDNDQPQHF.

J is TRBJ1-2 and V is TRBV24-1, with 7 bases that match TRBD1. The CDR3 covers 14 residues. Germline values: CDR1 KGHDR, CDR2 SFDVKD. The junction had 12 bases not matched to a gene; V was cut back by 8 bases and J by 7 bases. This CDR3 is CATNPGGSKGGYTF. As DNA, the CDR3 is TGTGCCACCAACCCAGGGGGATCTAAAGGTGGCTACACCTTC.

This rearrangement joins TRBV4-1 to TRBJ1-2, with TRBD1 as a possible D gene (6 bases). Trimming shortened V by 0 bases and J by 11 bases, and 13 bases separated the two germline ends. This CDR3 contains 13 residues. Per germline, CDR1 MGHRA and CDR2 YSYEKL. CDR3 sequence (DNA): TGCGCCAGCAGCCAAGACAGGGGATTGATATACACCTTC. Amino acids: CASSQDRGLIYTF.

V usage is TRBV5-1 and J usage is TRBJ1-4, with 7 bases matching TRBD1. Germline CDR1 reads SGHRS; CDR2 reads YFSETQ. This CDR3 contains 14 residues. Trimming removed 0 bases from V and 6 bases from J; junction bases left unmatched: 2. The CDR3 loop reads CASSLGQGYEKLFF. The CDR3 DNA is TGCGCCAGCAGCTTGGGACAGGGTTATGAAAAACTGTTTTTT.

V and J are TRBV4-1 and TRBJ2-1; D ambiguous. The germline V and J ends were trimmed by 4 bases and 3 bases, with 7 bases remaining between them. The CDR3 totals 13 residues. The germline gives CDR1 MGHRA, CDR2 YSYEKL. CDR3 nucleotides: TGCGCCAGCAGCCTACAGAACTACAATGAGCAGTTCTTC. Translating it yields CASSLQNYNEQFF.

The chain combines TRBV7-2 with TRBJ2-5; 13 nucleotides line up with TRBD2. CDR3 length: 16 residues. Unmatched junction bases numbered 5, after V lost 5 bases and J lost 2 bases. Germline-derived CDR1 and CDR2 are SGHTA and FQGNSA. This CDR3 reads CASSVGLAGLQETQYF. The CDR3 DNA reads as TGTGCCAGCAGCGTGGGACTAGCGGGATTACAAGAGACCCAGTACTTC. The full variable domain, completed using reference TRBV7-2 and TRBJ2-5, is GAGVSQSPSNKVTEKGKDVELRCDPISGHTALYWYRQSLGQGLEFLIYFQGNSAPDKSGLPSDRFSAERTGGSVSTLTIQRTQQEDSAVYLCASSVGLAGLQETQYFGPGTRLLVL.

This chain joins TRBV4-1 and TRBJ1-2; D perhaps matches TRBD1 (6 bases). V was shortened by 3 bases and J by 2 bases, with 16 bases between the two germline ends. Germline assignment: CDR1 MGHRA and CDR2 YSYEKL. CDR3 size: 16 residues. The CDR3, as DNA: TGCGCCAGCAGCCACCGCGGACAGCCCAGAAACTATGGCTACACCTTC. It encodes CASSHRGQPRNYGYTF.

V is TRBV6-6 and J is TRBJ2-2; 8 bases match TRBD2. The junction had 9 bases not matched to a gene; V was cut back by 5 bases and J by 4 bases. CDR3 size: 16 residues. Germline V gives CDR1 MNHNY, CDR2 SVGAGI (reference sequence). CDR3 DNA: TGTGCCAGCAGTGCCTTCGGGAGGGGGGCCACCGGGGAGCTGTTTTTT. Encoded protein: CASSAFGRGATGELFF.

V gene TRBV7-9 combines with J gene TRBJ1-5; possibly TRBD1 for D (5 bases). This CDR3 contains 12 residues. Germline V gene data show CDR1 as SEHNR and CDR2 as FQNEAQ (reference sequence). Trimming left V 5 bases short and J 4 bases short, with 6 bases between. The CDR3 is CASSPGNQPQHF. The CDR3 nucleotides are TGTGCCAGCAGCCCAGGGAATCAGCCCCAGCATTTT. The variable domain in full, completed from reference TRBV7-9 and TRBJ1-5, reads DTGVSQNPRHKITKRGQNVTFRCDPISEHNRLYWYRQTLGQGPEFLTYFQNEAQLEKSRLLSDRFSAERPKGSFSTLEIQRTEQGDSAMYLCASSPGNQPQHFGDGTRLSIL.

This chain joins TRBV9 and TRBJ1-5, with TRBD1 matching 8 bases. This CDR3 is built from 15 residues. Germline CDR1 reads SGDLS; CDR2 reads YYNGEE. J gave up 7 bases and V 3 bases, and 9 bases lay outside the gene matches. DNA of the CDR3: TGTGCCAGCAGCGAAACAGGGGGATCGGGGCAGCCCCAGCATTTT. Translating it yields CASSETGGSGQPQHF.

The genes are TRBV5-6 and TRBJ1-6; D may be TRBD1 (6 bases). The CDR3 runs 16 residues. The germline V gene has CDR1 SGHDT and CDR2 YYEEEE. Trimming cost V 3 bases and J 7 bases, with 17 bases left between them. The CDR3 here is CASSWIGGRRNSPLHF. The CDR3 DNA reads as TGTGCCAGCAGCTGGATCGGGGGGCGCAGGAATTCACCCCTCCACTTT.